Listed below are T cell receptor beta chains from one sample, sequenced in a study of T cells in Graves' hyperthyroidism and ophthalmopathy. Using its own MiXCR run on the multiplex PCR reads, TCRdb lists one record per CDR3 protein. The table has about 410,000 distinct CDR3 sequences, around 15% seen once; the top ten hold roughly an eighth. Material for sequencing was blood. These TCRs come from a man aged 18 to 35 with Graves' ophthalmopathy. Each CDR3 is given with its conserved first and last residue. The order of the fields is clone size, J gene, V gene, D gene, CDR3 protein, CDR3 DNA. D genes are given only for firm matches. Part of the rows lack a size; the others show once, few, many or a class for expanded clones.

abundance: many; j_gene: TRBJ2-1; v_gene: TRBV7-8; d_gene: TRBD2; CDR3aa: CASSLTSGRGGDNEQFF; CDR3nt: TGTGCCAGCAGCCTGACTAGCGGAAGAGGAGGTGACAATGAGCAGTTCTTC
abundance: many; j_gene: TRBJ2-3; v_gene: TRBV5-1; d_gene: TRBD1; CDR3aa: CASSWRQGMGDTQYF; CDR3nt: TGCGCCAGCAGCTGGCGACAGGGAATGGGAGATACGCAGTATTTT
abundance: NA; j_gene: TRBJ2-2; v_gene: TRBV4-1; d_gene: TRBD1; CDR3aa: CASSQGQGGNTGELFF; CDR3nt: TGCGCCAGCAGCCAGGGACAGGGGGGGAACACCGGGGAGCTGTTTTTT
abundance: many; j_gene: TRBJ2-7; v_gene: TRBV6-6; d_gene: TRBD1; CDR3aa: CASSYLGQGNEQYF; CDR3nt: TGTGCCAGCAGTTACCTAGGACAGGGGAACGAGCAGTACTTC
abundance: many; j_gene: TRBJ2-7; v_gene: TRBV5-1; d_gene: NA; CDR3aa: CASSDTGAHSYEQYF; CDR3nt: TGCGCCAGCAGCGATACAGGAGCCCACTCCTACGAGCAGTACTTC
abundance: many; j_gene: TRBJ2-2; v_gene: TRBV5-1; d_gene: TRBD2; CDR3aa: CASTRRSGGGLNTGELFF; CDR3nt: TGCGCCAGCACCCGGCGTAGCGGGGGGGGACTGAACACCGGGGAGCTGTTTTTT
abundance: NA; j_gene: TRBJ2-1; v_gene: TRBV5-1; d_gene: NA; CDR3aa: CASSLVLGTYNEQFF; CDR3nt: TGCGCCAGCAGCTTGGTCCTAGGGACCTACAATGAGCAGTTCTTC
abundance: many; j_gene: TRBJ2-5; v_gene: TRBV5-6; d_gene: TRBD1; CDR3aa: CASSLTGSKETQYF; CDR3nt: TGTGCCAGCAGCCTGACAGGGTCCAAAGAGACCCAGTACTTC
abundance: many; j_gene: TRBJ2-1; v_gene: TRBV5-1; d_gene: TRBD1; CDR3aa: CASSQRQGAYNEQFF; CDR3nt: TGCGCCAGCAGCCAACGACAGGGGGCCTACAATGAGCAGTTCTTC
abundance: many; j_gene: TRBJ2-7; v_gene: TRBV24-1; d_gene: NA; CDR3aa: CATSGFGESSYEQYF; CDR3nt: TGTGCCACCAGTGGATTTGGGGAAAGCTCCTACGAGCAGTACTTC
abundance: few; j_gene: TRBJ2-7; v_gene: TRBV19; d_gene: NA; CDR3aa: CASSRDGLSYEQYF; CDR3nt: TGTGCCAGTAGTCGAGACGGACTCTCCTACGAGCAGTACTTC
abundance: NA; j_gene: TRBJ2-2; v_gene: TRBV5-4; d_gene: TRBD2; CDR3aa: CASSLGLALSGELFF; CDR3nt: TGTGCCAGCAGCTTGGGACTAGCGTTATCCGGGGAGCTGTTTTTT
abundance: few; j_gene: TRBJ2-7; v_gene: TRBV6-1; d_gene: TRBD2; CDR3aa: CASSSAGETYEQYF; CDR3nt: TGTGCCAGCAGTTCAGCGGGAGAAACCTACGAGCAGTACTTC
abundance: many; j_gene: TRBJ2-1; v_gene: TRBV11-2; d_gene: NA; CDR3aa: CASSLWTEANYNEQFF; CDR3nt: TGTGCCAGCAGCTTATGGACAGAGGCCAATTACAATGAGCAGTTCTTC
abundance: many; j_gene: TRBJ2-5; v_gene: TRBV20-1; d_gene: TRBD2; CDR3aa: CSASSGGPETQYF; CDR3nt: TGCAGTGCTTCTAGCGGGGGGCCGGAGACCCAGTACTTC
abundance: few; j_gene: TRBJ2-2; v_gene: TRBV5-1; d_gene: TRBD1; CDR3aa: CASSSGTGGKGTGELFF; CDR3nt: TGCGCCAGCAGCTCGGGGACAGGGGGCAAAGGCACCGGGGAGCTGTTTTTT
abundance: many; j_gene: TRBJ2-1; v_gene: TRBV4-2; d_gene: NA; CDR3aa: CASSQAPVREQFF; CDR3nt: TGTGCCAGCAGCCAAGCCCCGGTGCGTGAGCAGTTCTTC
abundance: many; j_gene: TRBJ2-6; v_gene: TRBV7-9; d_gene: TRBD1; CDR3aa: CASSLDRDRSGANVLTF; CDR3nt: TGTGCCAGCAGCTTGGACAGGGACCGCTCTGGGGCCAACGTCCTGACTTTC
abundance: NA; j_gene: TRBJ2-7; v_gene: TRBV4-2; d_gene: TRBD2; CDR3aa: CASSHSWRGGSYEQYF; CDR3nt: TGTGCCAGCAGCCATAGCTGGCGGGGGGGCTCCTACGAGCAGTACTTC
abundance: many; j_gene: TRBJ2-5; v_gene: TRBV6-2/TRBV6-3; d_gene: NA; CDR3aa: CASSYEPRNKQETQYF; CDR3nt: TGTGCCAGCAGTTACGAGCCTAGGAACAAACAAGAGACCCAGTACTTC
abundance: many; j_gene: TRBJ2-7; v_gene: TRBV3-1; d_gene: TRBD2; CDR3aa: CASRPRLVNLAGPYEQYF; CDR3nt: TGTGCCAGCAGACCGAGGCTCGTGAATTTAGCGGGGCCATACGAGCAGTACTTC
abundance: many; j_gene: TRBJ1-1; v_gene: TRBV12-3/TRBV12-4; d_gene: TRBD1; CDR3aa: CASTNRGGTEAFF; CDR3nt: TGTGCCAGCACGAACAGGGGGGGCACTGAAGCTTTCTTT
abundance: NA; j_gene: TRBJ2-1; v_gene: TRBV6-1; d_gene: TRBD2; CDR3aa: CASSVSGRPPYNEQFF; CDR3nt: TGTGCCAGCAGTGTTAGCGGGAGGCCACCCTACAATGAGCAGTTCTTC
abundance: NA; j_gene: TRBJ2-7; v_gene: TRBV5-4; d_gene: TRBD2; CDR3aa: CASSLAAGDEQYF; CDR3nt: TGTGCCAGCAGCTTGGCCGCGGGGGACGAGCAGTACTTC
abundance: many; j_gene: TRBJ1-5; v_gene: TRBV12-3/TRBV12-4; d_gene: TRBD1; CDR3aa: CASSLTGAPVVAQHF; CDR3nt: TGTGCCAGCAGTCTAACAGGGGCCCCGGTGGTGGCCCAGCATTTT
abundance: few; j_gene: TRBJ2-1; v_gene: TRBV10-3; d_gene: TRBD2; CDR3aa: CAISGSAGTSGYNEQFF; CDR3nt: TGTGCCATCAGTGGATCGGCCGGGACTAGCGGTTACAATGAGCAGTTCTTC
abundance: NA; j_gene: TRBJ2-2; v_gene: TRBV24-1; d_gene: NA; CDR3aa: CATSDLSDTGELFF; CDR3nt: TGTGCCACCAGTGATTTATCAGACACCGGGGAGCTGTTTTTT
abundance: many; j_gene: TRBJ1-5; v_gene: TRBV6-5; d_gene: TRBD1; CDR3aa: CASSGPGTGGNQPQHF; CDR3nt: TGTGCCAGCAGTGGACCCGGGACAGGGGGCAATCAGCCCCAGCATTTT
abundance: NA; j_gene: TRBJ2-1; v_gene: TRBV2; d_gene: TRBD2; CDR3aa: CASSLFFLAGGEGGEEQFF; CDR3nt: TGTGCCAGCAGCTTATTTTTTCTAGCGGGGGGGGAGGGGGGTGAGGAGCAGTTCTTC
abundance: few; j_gene: TRBJ2-3; v_gene: TRBV4-2; d_gene: TRBD2; CDR3aa: CASSQDPGTSGDTQYF; CDR3nt: TGTGCCAGCAGCCAAGACCCGGGGACTAGCGGAGATACGCAGTATTTT
abundance: many; j_gene: TRBJ2-7; v_gene: TRBV28; d_gene: TRBD1; CDR3aa: CASSLQFGTATYEQYF; CDR3nt: TGTGCCAGCAGTCTCCAATTTGGGACAGCTACCTACGAGCAGTACTTC
abundance: few; j_gene: TRBJ2-2; v_gene: TRBV19; d_gene: NA; CDR3aa: CASSTPNTGELFF; CDR3nt: TGTGCCAGTAGTACACCGAACACCGGGGAGCTGTTTTTT
abundance: many; j_gene: TRBJ1-6; v_gene: TRBV20-1; d_gene: TRBD1; CDR3aa: CSAQGQNSPLHF; CDR3nt: TGCAGTGCCCAGGGACAGAATTCACCCCTCCACTTT
abundance: few; j_gene: TRBJ2-1; v_gene: TRBV6-5; d_gene: TRBD2; CDR3aa: CASSYSKGLGHNEQFF; CDR3nt: TGTGCCAGCAGTTACTCGAAGGGACTAGGCCACAATGAGCAGTTCTTC
abundance: few; j_gene: TRBJ2-2; v_gene: TRBV27; d_gene: NA; CDR3aa: CASTSNAGELFF; CDR3nt: TGTGCCAGCACTTCGAACGCCGGGGAGCTGTTTTTT
abundance: many; j_gene: TRBJ2-7; v_gene: TRBV6-1; d_gene: TRBD1; CDR3aa: CASRKTGGIRGSYEQYF; CDR3nt: TGTGCCAGCAGAAAGACAGGGGGGATACGAGGATCATACGAGCAGTACTTC
abundance: many; j_gene: TRBJ1-1; v_gene: TRBV7-9; d_gene: NA; CDR3aa: CASSPTSPEAFF; CDR3nt: TGTGCCAGCAGCCCTACGAGCCCCGAAGCTTTCTTT
abundance: many; j_gene: TRBJ1-1; v_gene: TRBV5-1; d_gene: NA; CDR3aa: CASSSLGEYAEAFF; CDR3nt: TGCGCCAGCAGCTCCCTGGGCGAGTACGCTGAAGCTTTCTTT
abundance: NA; j_gene: TRBJ2-5; v_gene: TRBV10-2; d_gene: TRBD2; CDR3aa: CASRLAGVQTQYF; CDR3nt: TGCGCCAGCAGGCTAGCGGGAGTACAGACCCAGTACTTC
abundance: many; j_gene: TRBJ2-1; v_gene: TRBV30; d_gene: NA; CDR3aa: CAWSGGSSYNEQFF; CDR3nt: TGTGCCTGGAGTGGGGGTAGCTCCTACAATGAGCAGTTCTTC
abundance: NA; j_gene: TRBJ2-3; v_gene: TRBV20-1; d_gene: NA; CDR3aa: CSARRQAGDTQYF; CDR3nt: TGCAGTGCTAGACGACAGGCGGGAGATACGCAGTATTTT
abundance: many; j_gene: TRBJ1-6; v_gene: TRBV9; d_gene: NA; CDR3aa: CASSAITGPNSPLHF; CDR3nt: TGTGCCAGCAGCGCCATCACAGGGCCCAATTCACCCCTCCACTTT
abundance: NA; j_gene: TRBJ2-1; v_gene: TRBV2; d_gene: NA; CDR3aa: CASSENPYNEQFF; CDR3nt: TGTGCCAGCAGTGAAAATCCCTACAATGAGCAGTTCTTC
abundance: many; j_gene: TRBJ1-5; v_gene: TRBV29-1; d_gene: NA; CDR3aa: CSVRVSNQPQHF; CDR3nt: TGCAGCGTTCGGGTTAGCAATCAGCCCCAGCATTTT
abundance: few; j_gene: TRBJ2-7; v_gene: TRBV19; d_gene: NA; CDR3aa: CASSRASAIPEQYF; CDR3nt: TGTGCCAGTAGTAGGGCTAGCGCCATTCCCGAGCAGTACTTC